Detailed here is one TCR beta chain. The antigen it recognizes is unknown. No much larger clonotype is one base removed from it; base qualities were not supplied. Libraries were made using 5' RACE. The instrument was an Illumina HiSeq 2500. The second PCR ran for about 6 to 11 cycles and used a J-beta primer mix along with a sample-barcoded 5' primer. A unique molecular identifier was introduced onto each TCR beta cDNA molecule by a template-switch 5' adaptor carrying 12 random nucleotides. Each sample yielded at least 2.5 million CDR3-containing paired-end reads. The Mint cDNA synthesis kit, primed by a TRBC-specific oligonucleotide, was used to synthesize first-strand cDNA from all RNA. Following uracil-DNA glycosylase treatment, a first 18-cycle PCR with universal primers M1SS and BC2_uni_R was performed on all cDNA. The study's own analysis went as follows. For normalization, 1 million high-quality reads, each with a distinct molecular identifier, were randomly selected from each sample. Reads sharing molecular identifiers were discarded rather than binned into consensus sequences. MiTCR, run with a Q25 quality threshold and the strictest error-elimination algorithm, handled CDR3 identification, clonotype clustering and error correction. A nonparametric unseen species model with Euler transformation was used to estimate a lower bound on total TCR beta diversity. TCRdb's own reprocessing of the public reads used fastp at Q25 and MiXCR and kept productive beta chains. Rows are combined by CDR3 protein, so each entry shows the most common genes and DNA. The V and J calls were determined by TCRdb, not by the authors. The sample records approximately 1,000,000 distinct CDR3 sequences, 35% to 45% of which are singletons. The ten largest account for over 10% of the sample.

Systemically healthy Caucasian individuals from Russia, approximately 39 in total and aged roughly 6 to 90 years, were included as donors. Approximately 10 milliliters of peripheral blood were collected from each donor into EDTA-treated Vacutainer tubes. Ficoll-Paque density-gradient centrifugation was used to isolate PBMCs, with at least 6.5 million per sample. Total RNA, at least 6 micrograms per sample, was extracted from PBMCs with Trizol reagent. For every donor, an aliquot of PBMCs went through flow cytometry to measure the percentages of naive CD45RAhigh/CD27high T cells. This sample stems from a study of blood T cells in healthy people across ages (dated by TCRdb to between 2015 and 2017). Concerning the study at large: In model experiments, roughly one uniquely barcoded TCR beta cDNA molecule per two T cells was captured by template switching. The study measured age-related changes in TCR beta repertoire diversity using deep sequencing normalized with unique cDNA molecular identifiers. Donors were grouped into four age groups: young (average roughly 16 years), middle-aged (around 39), aged (around 56) and long-lived (just over 80). To avoid experimental bias, donors of different ages were randomly spread across the sequencing lanes. Two additional independent replicas of 1 million unique cDNA reads from the same blood draw were analyzed for two donors (one aged 18 to 30 and one aged 80 or older).

A distance of 11 bases separates the germline ends of V and J, which lose 3 bases and 9 bases respectively. CDR1 and CDR2, per the germline V gene, are SGHTA and FQGNSA. From the cysteine through the phenylalanine, the CDR3 covers 12 amino acids. Of the read, only the CDR3 DNA is kept; its 36 bases are in frame from base 1. On the study overall, not on this receptor specifically: The long-lived group showed more naive CD4+ T cells, fewer expanded clones and increased TCR diversity than the aged group, suggesting age selection. Estimates of total diversity based on one million sequenced T cells were considered lower bounds and underestimates. There was a strong correlation between observed TCR beta diversity and the percentage of naive T cells measured by flow cytometry. As age increased, observed TCR beta diversity per million T cells dropped in a roughly linear way, and a significant reduction was already evident by age roughly 36. Because donor CMV infection status was unknown, age-related changes in expanded clonotypes were potentially confounded. Because profiling used bulk unsorted PBMCs, naive and antigen-experienced compartments could not be compared conclusively.

The source of this sequence is a man aged 18 to 35 in good health. The chain was built from TRBV7-2 and TRBJ1-1; TRBD1 might be the D gene, on 6 matching bases. Sequencing was performed on blood. The CDR3 sequence is CASSLLQGQAFF. The sequenced DNA is TGTGCCAGCAGCTTGTTACAGGGCCAAGCTTTCTTT.